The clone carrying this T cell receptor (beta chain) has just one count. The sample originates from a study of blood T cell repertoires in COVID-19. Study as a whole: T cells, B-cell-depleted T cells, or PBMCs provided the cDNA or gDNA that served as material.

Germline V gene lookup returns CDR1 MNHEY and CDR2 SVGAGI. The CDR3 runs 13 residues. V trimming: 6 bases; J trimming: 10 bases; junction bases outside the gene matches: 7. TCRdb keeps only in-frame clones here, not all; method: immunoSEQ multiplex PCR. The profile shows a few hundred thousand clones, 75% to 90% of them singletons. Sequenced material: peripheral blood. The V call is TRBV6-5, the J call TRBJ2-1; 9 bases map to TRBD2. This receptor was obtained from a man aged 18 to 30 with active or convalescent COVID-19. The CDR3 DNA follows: TGTGCCAGCAGGTCTAGCGGGGAATGGGAGCAGTTCTTC. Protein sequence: CASRSSGEWEQFF.